This T cell receptor (beta chain) comes out of a study of T cell changes during pregnancy in multiple sclerosis. Only in-frame clones appear in the TCRdb table, and some are missing; sequencing was by immunoSEQ multiplex PCR. The sample holds tens of thousands of clones, almost 95% seen once. Specimen: CD8+ T cells from peripheral blood mononuclear cells, collected in the first trimester of pregnancy. The receptor was derived from a female donor with multiple sclerosis, enrolled in a pregnancy study.

The CDR3, as DNA: TGTGCCAGCAGCCTTGGGGGTCGGGGGGTTCGCGACGAGCAGTACTTC. Translation: CASSLGGRGVRDEQYF. This rearrangement joins TRBV16 to TRBJ2-7; 7 bases line up with TRBD2. J lost 5 bases, V lost 4 bases, and 14 bases had no gene match. Germline CDR1 is KGHSY and CDR2 is FQNENV. The CDR3 covers 16 residues.